The subject of this entry is one TCR beta chain. Its specificity is not known. Roughly 94,000 TCR templates were assayed per sample. Sequencing was performed with immunoSEQ multiplex PCR; in TCRdb, only in-frame clones are kept and a portion is missing. The sample includes some 88,000 clones, just under 90% of them seen just once. This specimen comes from a study of siplizumab effects on memory and regulatory T cells. Study-wide findings and caveats: Among sequences traceable to unstimulated CD4+ memory cells, alloreactive ones were significantly reduced by siplizumab. Naive T cells appeared more varied than memory cells and looked like key alloresponse contributors.

The germline V gene encodes CDR1 MNHNS and CDR2 SASEGT. The CDR3 runs 16 residues. V was clipped by 4 bases and J by 0 bases; unmatched bases: 1. Sequenced material: CD4+ T cells sorted from blood. The rearrangement joins TRBV6-1 to TRBJ2-1; TRBD2 agrees at 12 bases. The source is a human donor in good health. The CDR3 reads CASSGTSGNSYNEQFF. CDR3 bases: TGTGCCAGCAGTGGGACTAGCGGGAACTCCTACAATGAGCAGTTCTTC.